This T cell receptor (beta chain) appears in the sequencing data of a study of neurological immune-mediated disorders. This CDR3 has 18 residues. Trimming left V 2 bases short and J 0 bases short, with 14 bases between. This clonotype came up many times. In TCRdb, the 5' RACE reads were re-called with MiXCR into one record per CDR3 protein. There are more than 45,000 distinct CDR3 sequences in the sample; approximately 4.1% occur only once, and around 2.8% lies in the top ten. Sample: PBMCs. V and J are TRBV12-3 or TRBV12-4 and TRBJ2-6; a possible D gene is TRBD2 (6 bases). The TCR was taken from a man aged 50-59 years with multiple sclerosis. The CDR3 loop reads CASSLPRGISSGANVLTF. For the CDR3, the DNA is TGTGCCAGCAGTTTACCACGGGGGATTAGCTCTGGGGCCAACGTCCTGACTTTC.